Shown below are 18 T cell receptor beta chains from a single sample sequenced in a study of T cells after yellow fever vaccination. TCRdb independently ran MiXCR on the 5' RACE reads; one entry per CDR3 protein. The sample contains more than 55,000 distinct CDR3 sequences, approximately 8% of which appear only once. Sequences were derived from CD8+ T cells sorted from PBMCs, sampled 15 days after the yellow fever booster vaccination. These receptors were taken from a man between 25 and 39 years old who received the YFV17D yellow fever vaccine.

This clonotype was seen ten or more times. V and J are TRBV30 and TRBJ2-6; D gene ambiguous. The germline V gene has CDR1 GTSNPN and CDR2 SVGIG (reference sequence). The CDR3 contains 15 residues. Trimming took 2 bases from V and 0 from J, leaving 8 bases between them. For the CDR3, the DNA is TGTGCCTGGAGTCCGTTCTCCTCTGGGGCCAACGTCCTGACTTTC. Amino acid sequence: CAWSPFSSGANVLTF.

This clonotype was detected many times. The V call is TRBV10-3, the J call TRBJ2-7, with TRBD2 matching 7 bases. CDR1 is ENHRY and CDR2 is SYGVKD in the germline V gene. The CDR3 is made up of 15 amino acids. V lost 8 bases, J lost 6 bases, and 16 bases stayed unmatched. DNA for the CDR3: TGTGCCATCCCCAAGCGGGGCGGGAGCGGAGGCGAGCAGTACTTC. Its protein product is CAIPKRGGSGGEQYF.

The table lists this clonotype with many counts. V usage is TRBV29-1 and J usage is TRBJ2-1; D not resolved. The ends were cut back, 0 bases at V and 10 bases at J, with 10 bases in the middle. Germline CDR1 and CDR2: SQVTM and ANQGSEA. The CDR3 is made up of 12 amino acids. CDR3 nucleotides: TGCAGCGTTGAAGATCTTGTCCTCGAGCAGTTCTTC. This encodes CSVEDLVLEQFF.

Remarks on this clonotype: One junction end does not reproduce the germline sequence, and a read error may be involved. The chain carries TRBV7-7 and TRBJ2-5; 11 bases are shared with TRBD2. The CDR3 covers 15 residues. Germline lookup yields CDR1 SSHAT and CDR2 FNYEAQ (reference sequence). The CDR3 loop reads CASSSTSGNLETQYF. The DNA for the CDR3 is TGTGCTAGCAGCTCGACTAGCGGGAACTTAGAGACCCAGTACTTC.

This clonotype has a count of ten or more. The chain recombines TRBV24-1 with TRBJ2-1; a possible D gene is TRBD1 (6 bases). The length of the CDR3 is 12 residues. The germline V and J ends were trimmed by 3 bases and 10 bases, with 9 bases remaining between them. The germline V gene has CDR1 KGHDR and CDR2 SFDVKD. The CDR3, as DNA: TGTGCCACCAGTGATCATGACAGGGAGCAGTTCTTC. This gives the protein CATSDHDREQFF.

This clonotype came up a few times. This chain joins TRBV4-3 and TRBJ2-7; tentatively, D is TRBD1 (6 bases). The CDR3 has 15 amino acids. V lost 0 bases to trimming and J lost 2 bases, with 11 bases between them. Germline V lookup: CDR1 LGHNA, CDR2 YSLEER. The CDR3 region is CASSQDRDTPYEQYF. The DNA of the CDR3 is TGCGCCAGCAGCCAAGATAGGGACACTCCCTACGAGCAGTACTTC.

V is TRBV5-4 and J is TRBJ2-7; 8 bases fit TRBD1. This CDR3 region has 13 residues. Germline CDR1 SGHNT, CDR2 YYREEE (reference sequence). The junction had 8 bases not matched to a gene; V was cut back by 6 bases and J by 6 bases. The CDR3 reads CASISPDRGEQYF. DNA for the CDR3: TGTGCCAGCATAAGCCCTGACAGGGGCGAGCAGTACTTC.

V usage is TRBV9 and J usage is TRBJ2-7, with a possible D match to TRBD1 (5 bases). This CDR3 has 13 residues. Trimming left V 4 bases short and J 5 bases short, with 13 bases between. Germline V gene data show CDR1 as SGDLS and CDR2 as YYNGEE. In DNA, the CDR3 is TGTGCCAGCAGCAATAACAGGCCTGACGAGCAGTACTTC. Encoded protein: CASSNNRPDEQYF.

This clonotype was counted many times. The V call is TRBV4-3, the J call TRBJ2-3; D ambiguous. Trimming removed 2 bases at V and 0 bases at J, with 9 bases between. This CDR3 contains 15 residues. Germline V gene lookup returns CDR1 LGHNA and CDR2 YSLEER. CDR3 in DNA: TGCGCCAGCAGCCAAAATCCCATTAGCACAGATACGCAGTATTTT. Translation: CASSQNPISTDTQYF.

The CDR3 is CASTIQDQETQYF. CDR3 coding DNA: TGTGCCAGCACGATCCAGGACCAAGAGACCCAGTACTTC. J is TRBJ2-5 and V is TRBV13; D call uncertain. Germline V gene sequence: CDR1 PRHDT, CDR2 FYEKMQ (reference sequence). The CDR3 contains 13 residues. V gave up 7 bases and J gave up 0 bases, with 9 bases separating them.

The table lists this clonotype with many counts. This chain uses TRBV9 with TRBJ1-2, with D unresolved. V was shortened by 0 bases and J by 8 bases, with 8 bases between the two germline ends. CDR1 is SGDLS, CDR2 YYNGEE, per germline. The CDR3 consists of 12 residues. This CDR3 is CASSVGQRGYTF. The CDR3 DNA reads as TGTGCCAGCAGCGTAGGGCAACGCGGCTACACCTTC.

As concerns this clonotype: One base away lies a much larger clone, so this may be a sequencing read error. The chain uses TRBV12-3 or TRBV12-4 and TRBJ2-3; 7 nucleotides line up with TRBD2. The CDR3 consists of 16 residues. The CDR3 spells CASSFSGLAATVTQYF. Here the CDR3 DNA reads TGTGCCAGCAGTTTCTCCGGGCTAGCGGCCACAGTTACGCAGTATTTT.

This clonotype has ten or more counts. V is TRBV12-3 or TRBV12-4 and J is TRBJ2-3; possible D gene TRBD2, 6 bases. With 5 bases removed from V and 7 bases from J, the gap between germline ends came to 13 bases. This CDR3 contains 13 residues. The CDR3 DNA follows: TGTGCCAGCAGTGAGGGACTCCACCATACGCAGTATTTT. Residues: CASSEGLHHTQYF.

This clonotype was seen many times. V is TRBV30 and J is TRBJ2-7, with D perhaps TRBD1 (5 bases). Trimming took 8 bases from V and 3 from J, leaving 17 bases between them. Per the germline V gene, CDR1 is GTSNPN and CDR2 is SVGIG (reference sequence). The CDR3 consists of 13 residues. The CDR3 DNA reads as TGTGCCGTCCGAGTGCGGACATACTACGAGCAGTACTTC. Its translation: CAVRVRTYYEQYF.

This clonotype appeared a few times. The chain is built from TRBV27 and TRBJ2-3; D is tentatively TRBD1 or TRBD2 (6 bases each). CDR1 and CDR2 (germline): MNHEY, SMNVEV (reference sequence). The CDR3 consists of 15 residues. With 7 bases removed from V and 6 bases from J, the gap between germline ends came to 20 bases. The CDR3 is CASNPEGGPRDTQYF. CDR3 coding DNA: TGTGCCAGCAACCCCGAAGGGGGGCCCCGGGATACGCAGTATTTT.

This clonotype occurred many times. The J gene is TRBJ2-5, the V gene TRBV3-1; D gene ambiguous. CDR1 is LGHDT, CDR2 YNNKEL, per germline (reference sequence). This CDR3 region has 15 residues. With 0 bases removed from V and 4 bases from J, the gap between germline ends came to 12 bases. CDR3 DNA sequence: TGTGCCAGCAGCCAAGATATGGTTTTCACAGAGACCCAGTACTTC. It translates to CASSQDMVFTETQYF.

There are many counts of this clonotype. The V and J genes are TRBV10-3 and TRBJ2-7; no definite D call. Germline V gives CDR1 ENHRY, CDR2 SYGVKD. V lost 2 bases and J 1 base, leaving 12 bases between the germline ends. The CDR3 spans 15 residues. The CDR3 protein is CAISETGETSYEQYF. CDR3 bases: TGTGCCATCAGTGAGACTGGCGAGACTTCCTACGAGCAGTACTTC.

In this sample, this clonotype turned up many times. The rearrangement uses TRBV2 and TRBJ2-3; D gene ambiguous. The V gene's germline CDR1 is SNHLY and CDR2 FYNNEI. The CDR3 has 15 residues. Trimming stripped 6 bases from V and 2 bases from J, with 15 bases between. Here the CDR3 DNA reads TGTGCCAGCAGCCCCGTGGTGTTCAACACAGATACGCAGTATTTT. It translates to CASSPVVFNTDTQYF.